A single sample is the source of the 17 T cell receptor beta chains below, sequenced in a study of blood T cells in healthy people across ages. Sample-barcoded 5' priming and a J-beta primer mix drove a second PCR of about 6 to 12 cycles. TCRdb reprocessed the 5' RACE reads via MiXCR and lists one record per CDR3 protein. The data contain 630,000 or so distinct CDR3 sequences, about 30% of them singletons. What was sequenced was blood. These receptors originate from an elderly woman in good health.

The genes are TRBV3-1 and TRBJ1-2; D ambiguous. Germline lookup yields CDR1 LGHDT and CDR2 YNNKEL (reference sequence). V was pared by 3 bases and J by 10 bases, with 9 bases between. The CDR3 has 11 residues. The CDR3 loop reads CASSQNLAYTF. Here the CDR3 DNA reads TGTGCCAGCAGCCAGAACTTGGCCTACACCTTC.

The table lists this clonotype with many counts. This chain uses TRBV3-1 with TRBJ2-1; the D gene could be TRBD1 or TRBD2 (5 bases each). The CDR3 has 12 residues. CDR1 is LGHDT, CDR2 YNNKEL, per germline (reference sequence). With 4 bases removed from V and 9 bases from J, the gap between germline ends came to 10 bases. CDR3: CASSRPRGEQFF. The CDR3 nucleotides read TGTGCCAGCAGCCGGCCGAGGGGTGAGCAGTTCTTC.

In its sample, this clonotype was seen many times. This rearrangement joins TRBV25-1 to TRBJ1-6; D possibly corresponds to TRBD1 (5 bases). Germline V gene sequence: CDR1 MGHDK, CDR2 SYGVNS. V lost 3 bases and J lost 7, with 10 bases in between. The CDR3 consists of 14 residues. The CDR3 DNA sequence: TGTGCCAGCAGTGACGGGACGCGCAATTCACCCCTCCACTTT. Protein product: CASSDGTRNSPLHF. Using reference TRBV25-1 and TRBJ1-6 for the parts outside the CDR3, the full variable domain is EADIYQTPRYLVIGTGKKITLECSQTMGHDKMYWYQQDPGMELHLIHYSYGVNSTEKGDLSSESTVSRIRTEHFPLTLESARPSHTSQYLCASSDGTRNSPLHFGNGTRLTVT.

This clonotype was counted only a few times. A much larger clone differs by one base, so this may be a read error. The chain joins TRBV7-3 to TRBJ2-1; the D gene is possibly TRBD2 (6 bases). CDR1 and CDR2 from the germline V gene are SGHTA and FQGTGA. V lost 5 bases and J lost 13, with 27 bases in between. This CDR3 is built from 16 residues. The CDR3 region has the DNA TGTGCCAGCAGCCGCCTTGGGGGGTTTATTCAAGAGACCCAGTTCTTC. Translated, it gives CASSRLGGFIQETQFF.

Comments on this clonotype: The junction does not match germline at one end; this may be a read error. CDR3: CAGSIAQSNEQFF. For the CDR3, the DNA is TGTGCCGGCAGCATCGCACAGAGCAATGAGCAGTTCTTC. This chain uses TRBV9 with TRBJ2-1; D unresolved. Looked up from germline, CDR1 is SGDLS and CDR2 is YYNGEE. This CDR3 region has 13 residues. The variable domain in full, with the rest retrieved from reference TRBV9 and TRBJ2-1, is DSGVTQTPKHLITATGQRVTLRCSPRSGDLSVYWYQQSLDQGLQFLIQYYNGEERAKGNILERFSAQQFPDLHSELNLSSLELGDSALYFCAGSIAQSNEQFFGPGTRLTVL.

This clonotype was recorded many times. The genes are TRBV5-1 and TRBJ2-5; weak D call: TRBD1 (6 bases). The end of the DNA is better explained by TRBJ2-7, so the J call may be wrong. The CDR3 has 15 amino acids. Germline CDR1 reads SGHRS; CDR2 reads YFSETQ. The DNA of the CDR3 is TGCGCCAGCAGCTTGGAGGGCAGGGGTTCGGGCGAGCAGTACTTC. Its protein product is CASSLEGRGSGEQYF.

The V and J genes are TRBV5-1 and TRBJ2-1; 7 nucleotides align to TRBD1. The CDR3 contains 14 residues. Germline V gene sequence: CDR1 SGHRS, CDR2 YFSETQ. V dropped 1 base and J dropped 8; count of bases not matched to a gene: 6. This chain's CDR3 is CASSLRGGDYEQFF. The CDR3 DNA sequence: TGCGCCAGCAGCTTGCGAGGGGGCGACTATGAGCAGTTCTTC.

This clonotype was counted at least ten times. This chain connects TRBV24-1 to TRBJ1-5; 7 nucleotides match TRBD1. The germline CDR1 and CDR2 sequences are KGHDR and SFDVKD. Trimming removed 6 bases from V and 7 bases from J; junction bases left unmatched: 8. This CDR3 is 14 amino acids long. DNA of the CDR3: TGTGCCACCAGTAGGACAGGAGGGAGCCAGCCCCAGCATTTT. This sequence encodes CATSRTGGSQPQHF.

Concerning this clonotype itself: A much larger clone differs by one base, so this may be a read error. The V gene is TRBV7-2, the J gene TRBJ1-2; D is unclear. The CDR3 covers 14 residues. The germline CDR1 and CDR2 sequences are SGHTA and FQGNSA. V lost 2 bases and J 8 bases, leaving 15 bases between the germline ends. For the CDR3, the DNA is TGTGCCAGCAGCTTATCGCCCCACGGGAGGGGCTACACCTTC. Amino acids: CASSLSPHGRGYTF. Full variable domain (rest looked up from reference TRBV7-2 and TRBJ1-2): GAGVSQSPSNKVTEKGKDVELRCDPISGHTALYWYRQSLGQGLEFLIYFQGNSAPDKSGLPSDRFSAERTGGSVSTLTIQRTQQEDSAVYLCASSLSPHGRGYTFGSGTRLTVV.

Details on this clonotype: A read error may be the cause here, since a much bigger clone is one base away. V and J are TRBV5-1 and TRBJ2-7, with 8 nucleotides matching TRBD1. This CDR3 spans 15 amino acids. Looked up from germline, CDR1 is SGHRS and CDR2 is YFSETQ. The junction had 13 bases not matched to a gene; V was cut back by 4 bases and J by 7 bases. The CDR3: CASSLGQDKANEQYF. CDR3 nucleotide sequence: TGCGCCAGCAGCCTGGGACAGGACAAAGCGAATGAGCAGTACTTC.

This clonotype was observed many times. CDR3 bases: TGCAGTGCCAAGGAGCCGGGGAGAACTAACTATGGCTACACCTTC. Its translation: CSAKEPGRTNYGYTF. This chain uses TRBV20-1 with TRBJ1-2, with D uncertain. The CDR3 is made up of 15 amino acids. V lost 6 bases, J lost 0 bases, and 17 bases lay in between. From germline, CDR1 is DFQATT and CDR2 SNEGSKA (reference sequence).

This clonotype was observed many times. The chain has TRBV20-1 and TRBJ1-5; TRBD1 is a possible D gene (5 bases). The CDR3 loop spans 15 amino acids. In germline, CDR1 is DFQATT, CDR2 SNEGSKA (reference sequence). V lost 2 bases to trimming and J lost 0 bases, with 11 bases between them. The CDR3 nucleotides read TGCAGTGCTAGACCCGTGCAGGGTAGCAATCAGCCCCAGCATTTT. It translates to CSARPVQGSNQPQHF.

This clonotype was picked up many times. This chain uses TRBV27 with TRBJ1-2; possible D gene TRBD1, 6 bases. Germline CDR1 is MNHEY and CDR2 is SMNVEV (reference sequence). This CDR3 has 14 amino acids. Between the trimmed V and J ends, which lost 5 bases and 4 bases, there was a span of 14 bases. The CDR3 nucleotides read TGTGCCAGCAGTAATGGGGGCGGGGGCTATGGCTACACCTTC. It yields the protein CASSNGGGGYGYTF.

The rearrangement joins TRBV7-9 to TRBJ2-7; D not certain. This CDR3 comprises 12 residues. Trimming left V 1 base short and J 4 bases short, with 5 bases between. Per the germline V gene, CDR1 is SEHNR and CDR2 is FQNEAQ (reference sequence). For the CDR3, the DNA is TGTGCCAGCAGCTTAGACCAATACGAGCAGTACTTC. It codes for CASSLDQYEQYF.

This clonotype was recorded a few times. The chain links TRBV7-9 to TRBJ1-1; 7 nucleotides align to TRBD1. The CDR3 spans 15 residues. The germline V gene has CDR1 SEHNR and CDR2 FQNEAQ (reference sequence). Germline trimming cut 6 bases from V and 4 bases from J; bases unmatched to any gene: 11. Here the CDR3 DNA reads TGTGCCAGCAGTTCCGAGGGGGCTTGGGTCACTGAAGCTTTCTTT. Protein sequence: CASSSEGAWVTEAFF.

This clonotype was seen a handful of times. A single base separates this from a much larger clone, so it may be a read error. The chain couples TRBV6-2 or TRBV6-3 to TRBJ1-2; TRBD1 is a possible D gene (6 bases). The CDR3 loop spans 12 amino acids. CDR1 is MNHEY, CDR2 SVGEGT, per germline. Trimming shortened V by 4 bases and J by 5 bases, and 8 bases separated the two germline ends. The CDR3 DNA sequence: TGTGCCAGCAGTTTTCAGGGGTATGGCTACACCTTC. Amino acid sequence: CASSFQGYGYTF.

As for this clonotype: A much larger clonotype is one base distant, so this may be a read error. The genes are TRBV20-1 and TRBJ1-2; maybe TRBD1 (5 bases). The germline V gene encodes CDR1 DFQATT and CDR2 SNEGSKA (reference sequence). The CDR3 runs 17 residues. Trimming left V 6 bases short and J 7 bases short, with 30 bases between. CDR3 DNA: TGCAGTGCGCTGCCGGAGGACACGCCCGGCGGGGACTGTGGCTACACCTTC. It encodes CSALPEDTPGGDCGYTF.